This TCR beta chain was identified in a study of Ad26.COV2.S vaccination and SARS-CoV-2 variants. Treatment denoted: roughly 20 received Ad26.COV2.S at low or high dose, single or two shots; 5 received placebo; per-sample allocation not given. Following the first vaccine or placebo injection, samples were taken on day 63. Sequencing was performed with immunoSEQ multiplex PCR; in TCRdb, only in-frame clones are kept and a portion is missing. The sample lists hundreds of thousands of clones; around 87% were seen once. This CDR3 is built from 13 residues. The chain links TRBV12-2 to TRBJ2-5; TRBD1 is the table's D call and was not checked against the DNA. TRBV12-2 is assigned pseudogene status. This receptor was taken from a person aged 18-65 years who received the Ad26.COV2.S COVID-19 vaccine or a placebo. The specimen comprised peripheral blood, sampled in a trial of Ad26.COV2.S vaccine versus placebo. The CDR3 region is CASRLRRGWAQYF. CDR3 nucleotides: TGTGCAAGTCGCTTACGCAGGGGATGGGCCCAGTACTTC.